These 10 T cell receptor beta chains share one sample of origin, sequenced in a study of neurological immune-mediated disorders. TCRdb re-analysed the 5' RACE reads in MiXCR, keeping a single row per CDR3 protein. The sample consists of about 74,000 distinct CDR3 sequences, 4% to 6% of them appearing once. The sequencing input was PBMCs. These receptors came from a man between 18 and 29 years old with multiple sclerosis.

In this sample, this clonotype turned up many times. The gene calls are TRBV10-3 and TRBJ1-4; D ambiguous. From germline, CDR1 is ENHRY and CDR2 SYGVKD. V was trimmed by 0 bases and J by 6 bases, leaving 5 bases between them. This CDR3 comprises 13 residues. The CDR3 reads CAISESTDEKLFF. The CDR3 DNA follows: TGTGCCATCAGTGAGTCAACAGATGAAAAACTGTTTTTT.

This clonotype has a count of ten or more. This chain connects TRBV6-1 to TRBJ2-7, with 14 bases matching TRBD2. J gave up 5 bases and V 6 bases, and 0 bases lay outside the gene matches. Germline lookup yields CDR1 MNHNS and CDR2 SASEGT. This CDR3 has 13 residues. The DNA for the CDR3 is TGTGCCAGCAGGGGACTAGCGGGGGACGAGCAGTACTTC. Protein sequence: CASRGLAGDEQYF.

This clonotype was counted many times. The genes are TRBV6-5 and TRBJ2-7; D remains ambiguous. This CDR3 is 13 amino acids long. Trimming took off 0 bases at V and 0 bases at J, with 3 bases between the two ends. Germline V gives CDR1 MNHEY, CDR2 SVGAGI. The CDR3 region has the DNA TGTGCCAGCAGTTACTCTGGCTCCTACGAGCAGTACTTC. It codes for CASSYSGSYEQYF.

The V call is TRBV19, the J call TRBJ2-3; D gene unclear. Deletions cut 8 bases from V and 1 base from J, with 10 bases between. CDR1 is LNHDA and CDR2 is SQIVND in the germline V gene (reference sequence). The CDR3 runs 13 residues. The CDR3 loop reads CASVGLGTDTQYF. CDR3 nucleotide sequence: TGTGCCAGTGTTGGTCTGGGCACAGATACGCAGTATTTT.

This clonotype was detected ten times or more. The rearrangement joins TRBV6-6 to TRBJ2-6; TRBD1 might be the D (6 bases). Looked up from germline, CDR1 is MNHNY and CDR2 is SVGAGI (reference sequence). The CDR3 is 16 amino acids. The ends were cut back, 4 bases at V and 12 bases at J, with 22 bases in the middle. The CDR3 nucleotides read TGTGCCAGCAGTTTCGAATCGACTGACAGGCCGGTCGTCCTGACTTTC. Protein: CASSFESTDRPVVLTF.

This clonotype was seen many times. V gene TRBV20-1 combines with J gene TRBJ1-1; D might be TRBD1 (6 bases). Trimming removed 5 bases at V and 0 bases at J, with 10 bases between. The CDR3 is 13 amino acids. The germline V gene encodes CDR1 DFQATT and CDR2 SNEGSKA (reference sequence). CDR3 bases: TGCAGTGCTTCCCGGACAGTGAACACTGAAGCTTTCTTT. Translated: CSASRTVNTEAFF.

This clonotype was recorded at least ten times. CDR3 in DNA: TGTGCCAGCAGCCCCCTCGGACAGGGGGAGCATACGCAGTATTTT. This translates into CASSPLGQGEHTQYF. The chain recombines TRBV5-6 with TRBJ2-3; 10 bases line up with TRBD1. V was clipped by 4 bases and J by 7 bases; unmatched bases: 9. The CDR3 contains 15 residues. Germline V gene sequence: CDR1 SGHDT, CDR2 YYEEEE.

This clonotype has at least ten counts. The chain links TRBV20-1 to TRBJ1-4; weak D call: TRBD1 (6 bases). Trimming stripped 5 bases from V and 7 bases from J, with 14 bases between. The CDR3 totals 13 residues. Looked up from germline, CDR1 is DFQATT and CDR2 is SNEGSKA (reference sequence). CDR3 coding DNA: TGCAGTGCTCTCAACAGGGAGGGTGAAAAACTGTTTTTT. Translated: CSALNREGEKLFF.

This clonotype was found many times. The rearrangement uses TRBV12-3 or TRBV12-4 and TRBJ1-5; D is perhaps TRBD1 (6 bases). The CDR3 extends over 13 amino acids. V was shortened by 6 bases and J by 5 bases, with 11 bases between the two germline ends. CDR3 sequence: CASSWTEDQPQHF. The CDR3 coding sequence is TGTGCCAGCAGCTGGACAGAGGATCAGCCCCAGCATTTT.

This clonotype was counted ten times or more. The gene calls are TRBV9 and TRBJ2-2, with 8 bases that match TRBD1. Germline V gives CDR1 SGDLS, CDR2 YYNGEE. The CDR3 contains 15 residues. J was trimmed by 1 base and V by 4 bases; bases with no gene match: 3. This CDR3 is CASSYGQGNTGELFF. The CDR3 DNA sequence: TGTGCCAGCAGCTACGGACAGGGGAACACCGGGGAGCTGTTTTTT.